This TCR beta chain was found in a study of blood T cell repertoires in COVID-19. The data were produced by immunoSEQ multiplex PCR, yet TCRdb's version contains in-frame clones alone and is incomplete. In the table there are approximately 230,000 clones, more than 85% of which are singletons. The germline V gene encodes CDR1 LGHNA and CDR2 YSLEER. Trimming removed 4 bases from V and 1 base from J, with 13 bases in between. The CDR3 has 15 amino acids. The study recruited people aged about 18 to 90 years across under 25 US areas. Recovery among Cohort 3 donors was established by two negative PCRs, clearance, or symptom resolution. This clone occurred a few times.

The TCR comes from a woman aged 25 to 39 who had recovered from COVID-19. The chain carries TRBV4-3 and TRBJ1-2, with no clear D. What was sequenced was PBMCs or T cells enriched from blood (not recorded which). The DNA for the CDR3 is TGCGCCAGCAGCCCAGGTTCAGGCAGTAACTATGGCTACACCTTC. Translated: CASSPGSGSNYGYTF.